This TCR beta chain was sequenced in a study of shared clonotypes between healthy human individuals. Study-wide results and caveats: Clonotypes not shared had lower generation probabilities than those common to all four donors.

Remarks on this clone: Its antigen is unknown.

Some clones are missing from TCRdb's copy, which holds only in-frame ones; the method was immunoSEQ multiplex PCR. The sample records some 300,000 clones, around 70% being singletons. Sequenced sample: memory CD4+ T cells sorted from blood. Subset of the sample: CD45RA-negative fraction. The source is a man aged 25-45 years in good health.

CDR3 coding DNA: TGTGCCAGTAGTATGAATATGGGGGGTTCCTCCTACGAGCAGTACTTC. Protein product: CASSMNMGGSSYEQYF. The chain joins TRBV19 to TRBJ2-7; a weak D match, TRBD2 (6 bases). The germline CDR1 and CDR2 sequences are LNHDA and SQIVND (reference sequence). CDR3 length: 16 residues. V gave up 3 bases and J gave up 0 bases, with 15 bases separating them.